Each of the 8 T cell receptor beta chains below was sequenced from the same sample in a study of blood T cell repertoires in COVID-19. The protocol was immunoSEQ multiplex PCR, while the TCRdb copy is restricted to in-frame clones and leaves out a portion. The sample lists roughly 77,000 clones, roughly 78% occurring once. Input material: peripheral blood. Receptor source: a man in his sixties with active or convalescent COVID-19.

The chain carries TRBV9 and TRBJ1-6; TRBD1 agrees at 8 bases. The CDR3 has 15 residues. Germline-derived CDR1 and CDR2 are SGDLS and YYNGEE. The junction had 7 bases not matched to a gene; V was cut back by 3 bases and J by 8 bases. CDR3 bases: TGTGCCAGCAGCGCGGCAGGGGGCGTTCATTCACCCCTCCACTTT. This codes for CASSAAGGVHSPLHF.

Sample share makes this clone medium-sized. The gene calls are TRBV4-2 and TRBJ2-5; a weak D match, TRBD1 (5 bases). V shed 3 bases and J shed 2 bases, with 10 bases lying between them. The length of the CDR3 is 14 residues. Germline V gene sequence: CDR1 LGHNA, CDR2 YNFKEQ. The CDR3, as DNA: TGTGCCAGCAGCCAGGGGCAGCTACAAGAGACCCAGTACTTC. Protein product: CASSQGQLQETQYF.

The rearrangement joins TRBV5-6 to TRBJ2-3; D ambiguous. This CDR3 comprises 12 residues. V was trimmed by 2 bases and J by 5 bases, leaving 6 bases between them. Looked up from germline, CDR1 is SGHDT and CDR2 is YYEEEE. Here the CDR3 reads CASSFFVDTQYF. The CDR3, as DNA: TGTGCCAGCAGCTTCTTCGTAGATACGCAGTATTTT. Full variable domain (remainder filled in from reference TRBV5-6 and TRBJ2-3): DAGVTQSPTHLIKTRGQQVTLRCSPKSGHDTVSWYQQALGQGPQFIFQYYEEEERQRGNFPDRFSGHQFPNYSSELNVNALLLGDSALYLCASSFFVDTQYFGPGTRLTVL.

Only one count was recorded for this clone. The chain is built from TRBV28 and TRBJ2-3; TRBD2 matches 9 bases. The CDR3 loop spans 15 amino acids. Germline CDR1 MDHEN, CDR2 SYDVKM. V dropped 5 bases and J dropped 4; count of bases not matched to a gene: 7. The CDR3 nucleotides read TGTGCCAGCAGTCCCACCGGGACTAGCTCAGATACGCAGTATTTT. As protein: CASSPTGTSSDTQYF.

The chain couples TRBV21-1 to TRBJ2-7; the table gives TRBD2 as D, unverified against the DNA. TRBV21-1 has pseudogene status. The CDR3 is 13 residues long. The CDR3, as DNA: TGTGCCAGCAGCAAAGTAGGCAGCGACGAGCAGTACTTC. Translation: CASSKVGSDEQYF.

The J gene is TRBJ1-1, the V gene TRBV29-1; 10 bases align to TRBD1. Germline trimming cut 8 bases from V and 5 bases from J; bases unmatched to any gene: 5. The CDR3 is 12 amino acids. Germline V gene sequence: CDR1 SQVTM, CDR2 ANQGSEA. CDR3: CSSDRGETEAFF. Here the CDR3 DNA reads TGCAGCTCGGACAGGGGGGAAACTGAAGCTTTCTTT.

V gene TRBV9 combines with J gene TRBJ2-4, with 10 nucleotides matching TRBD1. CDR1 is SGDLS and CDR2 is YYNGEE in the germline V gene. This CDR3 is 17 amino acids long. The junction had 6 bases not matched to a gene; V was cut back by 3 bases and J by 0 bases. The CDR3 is CASSAPGQGPAKNIQYF. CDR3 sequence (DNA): TGTGCCAGCAGCGCACCGGGACAGGGGCCAGCCAAAAACATTCAGTACTTC.

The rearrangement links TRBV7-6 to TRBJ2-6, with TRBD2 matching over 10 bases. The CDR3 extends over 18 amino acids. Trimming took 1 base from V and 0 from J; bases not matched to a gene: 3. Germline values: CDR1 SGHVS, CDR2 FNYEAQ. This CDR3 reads CASSLGAGGNSGANVLTF. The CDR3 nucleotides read TGTGCCAGCAGCTTAGGAGCGGGGGGGAACTCTGGGGCCAACGTCCTGACTTTC. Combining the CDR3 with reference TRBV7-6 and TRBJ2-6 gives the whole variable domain GAGVSQSPRYKVTKRGQDVALRCDPISGHVSLYWYRQALGQGPEFLTYFNYEAQQDKSGLPNDRFSAERPEGSISTLTIQRTEQRDSAMYRCASSLGAGGNSGANVLTFGAGSRLTVL.